This T cell receptor (beta chain) originates from a study of shared clonotypes between healthy human individuals. General observations from the study: In this cohort, only blood was sampled, and tissue repertoires likely differ.

Trimming pared 1 base from V and 7 bases from J, leaving 5 bases between. The germline V gene encodes CDR1 MGHRA and CDR2 YSYEKL. The CDR3 extends over 12 amino acids. Naivety among CD8 cells was defined by CD45RO negativity and positive CCR7 selection, thereby excluding terminally differentiated effector memory CD45RA+ cells. Here immunoSEQ multiplex PCR was the method, and the copy in TCRdb shows in-frame clones only, minus some. The table shows hundreds of thousands of clones, with roughly 95% occurring only once. Notes on this clone: Its target is not known.

This clonotype was obtained from a woman in her 30s in good health. The chain carries TRBV4-1 and TRBJ2-1; D is unresolved. The sequenced sample consisted of naive CD8+ T cells sorted from blood. CDR3 loop: CASSQGSNEQFF. The DNA for the CDR3 is TGCGCCAGCAGCCAAGGGAGTAATGAGCAGTTCTTC.